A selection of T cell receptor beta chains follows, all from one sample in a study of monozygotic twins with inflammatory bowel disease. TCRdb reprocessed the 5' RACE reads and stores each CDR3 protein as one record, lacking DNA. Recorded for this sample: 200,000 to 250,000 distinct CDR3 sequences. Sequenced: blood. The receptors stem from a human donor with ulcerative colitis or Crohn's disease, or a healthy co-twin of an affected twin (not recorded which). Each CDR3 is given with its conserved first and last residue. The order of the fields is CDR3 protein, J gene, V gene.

cdr3_aa: CASSRLEKRDTQYF
j_call: TRBJ2-3
v_call: TRBV7-8

cdr3_aa: CASSLETRVASGELFF
j_call: TRBJ2-2
v_call: TRBV5-4

cdr3_aa: CASSLDPHYDVSSYNEQFF
j_call: TRBJ2-1
v_call: TRBV4-1

cdr3_aa: CSASLDGTEAFF
j_call: TRBJ1-1
v_call: TRBV20-1

cdr3_aa: CASSVGASVAGELFF
j_call: TRBJ2-2
v_call: TRBV9

cdr3_aa: CASSEVRAQPQHF
j_call: TRBJ1-5
v_call: TRBV6-1

cdr3_aa: CASSLGPGRYEQFF
j_call: TRBJ2-1
v_call: TRBV7-9

cdr3_aa: CASSLDGDEQFF
j_call: TRBJ2-1
v_call: TRBV27

cdr3_aa: CASSLHSGTGLGGYTF
j_call: TRBJ1-2
v_call: TRBV12-3/TRBV12-4

cdr3_aa: CAISDRALSQQETQYF
j_call: TRBJ2-5
v_call: TRBV10-3

cdr3_aa: CASSLTRTYEQYF
j_call: TRBJ2-7
v_call: TRBV7-6

cdr3_aa: CAIRDSVATEAFF
j_call: TRBJ1-1
v_call: TRBV10-3

cdr3_aa: CASSLGAGRPQHF
j_call: TRBJ1-5
v_call: TRBV7-9

cdr3_aa: CASSRPTSPGANVLTF
j_call: TRBJ2-6
v_call: TRBV7-3

cdr3_aa: CATSDRGTGLDGYTF
j_call: TRBJ1-2
v_call: TRBV24-1

cdr3_aa: CASRPSAEGTGGHYNEQFF
j_call: TRBJ2-1
v_call: TRBV5-1

cdr3_aa: CASSDTGTGGNTIYF
j_call: TRBJ1-3
v_call: TRBV5-1

cdr3_aa: CASCGGRIDEQFF
j_call: TRBJ2-1
v_call: TRBV12-3/TRBV12-4

cdr3_aa: CASSLEGLVAGELFF
j_call: TRBJ2-2
v_call: TRBV7-8

cdr3_aa: CASSLVDLSGNTIYF
j_call: TRBJ1-3
v_call: TRBV11-2

cdr3_aa: CASSLVGRDPQETQYF
j_call: TRBJ2-5
v_call: TRBV7-2

cdr3_aa: CASSYSGIEQYF
j_call: TRBJ2-7
v_call: TRBV6-2/TRBV6-3

cdr3_aa: CATSRDRVAYNEQFF
j_call: TRBJ2-1
v_call: TRBV15

cdr3_aa: CASSPPTGSTYEQYF
j_call: TRBJ2-7
v_call: TRBV6-1

cdr3_aa: CASSLRRGLSYEQYF
j_call: TRBJ2-7
v_call: TRBV7-8

cdr3_aa: CSVAATGGDNQPQHF
j_call: TRBJ1-5
v_call: TRBV29-1

cdr3_aa: CASTPRGLASNTGELFF
j_call: TRBJ2-2
v_call: TRBV19

cdr3_aa: CATSDGPMNTEAFF
j_call: TRBJ1-1
v_call: TRBV24-1

cdr3_aa: CASSAGLGGEETQYF
j_call: TRBJ2-5
v_call: TRBV12-3/TRBV12-4

cdr3_aa: CSVVGLAEDIYEQYF
j_call: TRBJ2-7
v_call: TRBV29-1

cdr3_aa: CASSQGLRTDTQYF
j_call: TRBJ2-3
v_call: TRBV4-1

cdr3_aa: CASSLSDAPYNEQFF
j_call: TRBJ2-1
v_call: TRBV27

cdr3_aa: CASSLERTSGGEQFF
j_call: TRBJ2-1
v_call: TRBV5-1

cdr3_aa: CSAREPGGNEQFF
j_call: TRBJ2-1
v_call: TRBV20-1

cdr3_aa: CASTTGHEQYF
j_call: TRBJ2-7
v_call: TRBV4-1

cdr3_aa: CASSPGTGTDTQYF
j_call: TRBJ2-3
v_call: TRBV7-3

cdr3_aa: CASSRGTGSTYEQYF
j_call: TRBJ2-7
v_call: TRBV7-2

cdr3_aa: CASSPQGASGAYNEQFF
j_call: TRBJ2-1
v_call: TRBV7-2

cdr3_aa: CASSFGSEQFF
j_call: TRBJ2-1
v_call: TRBV5-1

cdr3_aa: CASRVGAGGISPLHF
j_call: TRBJ1-6
v_call: TRBV5-1

cdr3_aa: CASSPSGWGYYEQYF
j_call: TRBJ2-7
v_call: TRBV6-1

cdr3_aa: CSATGLAGLYEQYF
j_call: TRBJ2-7
v_call: TRBV20-1

cdr3_aa: CASSIGTPMAGNTIYF
j_call: TRBJ1-3
v_call: TRBV6-1

cdr3_aa: CASSGDRVDTIYF
j_call: TRBJ1-3
v_call: TRBV9

cdr3_aa: CASSQEGESPIYEQYF
j_call: TRBJ2-7
v_call: TRBV4-2

cdr3_aa: CAIPLSVGSNTGELFF
j_call: TRBJ2-2
v_call: TRBV7-6

cdr3_aa: CASSLEARFSYNEQFF
j_call: TRBJ2-1
v_call: TRBV12-3/TRBV12-4

cdr3_aa: CASTGQGAAEAFF
j_call: TRBJ1-1
v_call: TRBV19

cdr3_aa: CASSLQTSANTGELFF
j_call: TRBJ2-2
v_call: TRBV5-1

cdr3_aa: CASSLFAGDSPLHF
j_call: TRBJ1-6
v_call: TRBV7-2